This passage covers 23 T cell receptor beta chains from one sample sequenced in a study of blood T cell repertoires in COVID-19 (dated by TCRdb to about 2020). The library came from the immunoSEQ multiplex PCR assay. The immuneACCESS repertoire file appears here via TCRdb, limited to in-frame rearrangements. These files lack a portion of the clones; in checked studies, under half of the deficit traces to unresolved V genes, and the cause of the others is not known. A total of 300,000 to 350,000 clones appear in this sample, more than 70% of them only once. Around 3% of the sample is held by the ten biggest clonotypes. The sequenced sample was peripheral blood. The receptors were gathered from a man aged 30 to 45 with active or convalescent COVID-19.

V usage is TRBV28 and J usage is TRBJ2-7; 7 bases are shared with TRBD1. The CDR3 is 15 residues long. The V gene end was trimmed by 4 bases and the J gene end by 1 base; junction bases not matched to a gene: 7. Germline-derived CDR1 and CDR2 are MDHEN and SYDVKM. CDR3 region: CASSSPPGQSYEQYF. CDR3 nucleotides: TGTGCCAGCAGTTCCCCCCCGGGACAGTCCTACGAGCAGTACTTC.

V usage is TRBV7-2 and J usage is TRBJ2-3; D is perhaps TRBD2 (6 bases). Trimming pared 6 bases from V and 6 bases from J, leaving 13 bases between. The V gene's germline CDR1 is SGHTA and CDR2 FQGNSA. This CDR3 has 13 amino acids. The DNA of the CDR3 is TGTGCCAGCAGGGAGGGGAGTCCGGATACGCAGTATTTT. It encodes CASREGSPDTQYF.

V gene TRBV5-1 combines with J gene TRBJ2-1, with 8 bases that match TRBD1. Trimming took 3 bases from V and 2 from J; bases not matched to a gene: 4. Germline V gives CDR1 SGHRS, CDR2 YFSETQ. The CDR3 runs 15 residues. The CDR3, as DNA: TGCGCCAGCAGCTCAACAGGGGGTACCTACAATGAGCAGTTCTTC. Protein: CASSSTGGTYNEQFF.

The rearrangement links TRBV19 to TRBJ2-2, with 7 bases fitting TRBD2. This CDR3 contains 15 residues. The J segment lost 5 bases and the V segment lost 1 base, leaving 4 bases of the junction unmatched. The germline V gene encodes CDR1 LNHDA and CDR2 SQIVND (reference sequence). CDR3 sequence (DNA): TGTGCCAGTAGTATAGTCGTGGGGGGGACCGGGGAGCTGTTTTTT. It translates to CASSIVVGGTGELFF.

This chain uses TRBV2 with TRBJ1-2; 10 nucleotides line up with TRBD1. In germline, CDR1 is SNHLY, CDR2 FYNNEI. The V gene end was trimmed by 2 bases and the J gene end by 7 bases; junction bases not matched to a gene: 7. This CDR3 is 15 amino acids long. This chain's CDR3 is CASSERDRGLGGYTF. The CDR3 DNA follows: TGTGCCAGCAGTGAAAGAGACAGGGGGCTCGGTGGCTACACCTTC.

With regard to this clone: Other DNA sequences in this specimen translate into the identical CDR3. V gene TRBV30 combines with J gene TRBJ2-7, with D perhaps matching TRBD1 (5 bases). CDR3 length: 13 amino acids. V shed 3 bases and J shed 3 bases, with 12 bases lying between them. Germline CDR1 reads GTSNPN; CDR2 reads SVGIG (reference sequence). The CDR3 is CAWSAGQGYEQYF. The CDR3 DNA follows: TGTGCCTGGAGCGCAGGGCAGGGCTACGAGCAGTACTTC.

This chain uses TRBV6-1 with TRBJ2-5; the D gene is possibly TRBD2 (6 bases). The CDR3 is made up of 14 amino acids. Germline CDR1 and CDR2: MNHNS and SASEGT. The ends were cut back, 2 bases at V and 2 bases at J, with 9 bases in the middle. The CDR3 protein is CASSEFGGQETQYF. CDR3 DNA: TGTGCCAGCAGTGAATTTGGGGGGCAAGAGACCCAGTACTTC.

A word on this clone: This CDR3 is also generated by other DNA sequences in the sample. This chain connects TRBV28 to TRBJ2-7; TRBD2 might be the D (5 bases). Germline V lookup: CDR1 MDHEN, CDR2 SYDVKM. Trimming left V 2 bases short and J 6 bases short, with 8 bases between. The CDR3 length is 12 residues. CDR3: CASSLTGVEQYF. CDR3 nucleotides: TGTGCCAGCAGTTTAACCGGGGTCGAGCAGTACTTC.

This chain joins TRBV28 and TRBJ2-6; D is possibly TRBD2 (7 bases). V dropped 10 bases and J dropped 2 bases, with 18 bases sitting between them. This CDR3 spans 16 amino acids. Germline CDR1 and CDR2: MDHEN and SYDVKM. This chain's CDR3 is CATYQRGGAGANVLTF. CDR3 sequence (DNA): TGTGCCACGTACCAAAGGGGGGGCGCTGGGGCCAACGTCCTGACTTTC. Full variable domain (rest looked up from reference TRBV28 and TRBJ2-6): DVKVTQSSRYLVKRTGEKVFLECVQDMDHENMFWYRQDPGLGLRLIYFSYDVKMKEKGDIPEGYSVSREKKERFSLILESASTNQTSMYLCATYQRGGAGANVLTFGAGSRLTVL.

CDR3 amino acids: CASSQMWQTVRKLFF. CDR3 sequence (DNA): TGCGCCAGCAGCCAAATGTGGCAGACAGTTCGAAAACTGTTTTTT. The rearrangement joins TRBV4-1 to TRBJ1-4; D might be TRBD1 (5 bases). Germline loops: CDR1 MGHRA, CDR2 YSYEKL. V lost 2 bases to trimming and J lost 10 bases, with 17 bases between them. This CDR3 is 15 amino acids long.

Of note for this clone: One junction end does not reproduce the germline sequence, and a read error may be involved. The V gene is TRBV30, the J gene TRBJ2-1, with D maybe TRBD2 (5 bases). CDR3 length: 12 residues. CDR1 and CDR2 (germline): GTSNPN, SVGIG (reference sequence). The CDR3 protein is CAWGGYDNGQFF. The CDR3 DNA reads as TGTGCCTGGGGAGGTTACGACAATGGGCAGTTCTTC.

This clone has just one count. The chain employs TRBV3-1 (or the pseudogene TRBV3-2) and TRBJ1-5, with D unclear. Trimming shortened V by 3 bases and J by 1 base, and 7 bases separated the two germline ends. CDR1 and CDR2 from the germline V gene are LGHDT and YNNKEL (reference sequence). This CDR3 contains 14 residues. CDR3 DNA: TGTGCCAGCAGCCAGCAGTTCAGCAATCAGCCCCAGCATTTT. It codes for CASSQQFSNQPQHF.

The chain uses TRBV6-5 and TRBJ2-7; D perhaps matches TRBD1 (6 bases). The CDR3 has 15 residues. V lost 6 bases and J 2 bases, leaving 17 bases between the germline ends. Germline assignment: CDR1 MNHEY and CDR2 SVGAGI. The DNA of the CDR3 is TGTGCCAGCAGGAAAAGGACAGCCGAAGCCTACGAGCAGTACTTC. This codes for CASRKRTAEAYEQYF.

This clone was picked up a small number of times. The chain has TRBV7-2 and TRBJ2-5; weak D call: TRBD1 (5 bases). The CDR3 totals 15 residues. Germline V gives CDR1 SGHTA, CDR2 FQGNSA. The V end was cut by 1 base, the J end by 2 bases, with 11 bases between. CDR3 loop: CASSLGPRQQETQYF. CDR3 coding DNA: TGTGCCAGCAGCTTAGGGCCGCGACAGCAAGAGACCCAGTACTTC.

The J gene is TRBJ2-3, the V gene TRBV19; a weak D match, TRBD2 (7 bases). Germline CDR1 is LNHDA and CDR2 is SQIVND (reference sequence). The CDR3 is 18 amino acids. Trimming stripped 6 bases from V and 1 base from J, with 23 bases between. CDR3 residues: CASRGTGGPTLRTDTQYF. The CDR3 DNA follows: TGTGCCAGTAGGGGAACCGGGGGGCCTACTCTCCGCACAGATACGCAGTATTTT. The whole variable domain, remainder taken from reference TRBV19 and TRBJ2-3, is DGGITQSPKYLFRKEGQNVTLSCEQNLNHDAMYWYRQDPGQGLRLIYYSQIVNDFQKGDIAEGYSVSREKKESFPLTVTSAQKNPTAFYLCASRGTGGPTLRTDTQYFGPGTRLTVL.

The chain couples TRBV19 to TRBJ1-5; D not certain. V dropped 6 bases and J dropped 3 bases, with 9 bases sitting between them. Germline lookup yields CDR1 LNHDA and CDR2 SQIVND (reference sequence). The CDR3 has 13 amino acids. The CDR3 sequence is CASSFGFNQPQHF. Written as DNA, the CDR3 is TGTGCCAGTAGCTTCGGGTTCAATCAGCCCCAGCATTTT.

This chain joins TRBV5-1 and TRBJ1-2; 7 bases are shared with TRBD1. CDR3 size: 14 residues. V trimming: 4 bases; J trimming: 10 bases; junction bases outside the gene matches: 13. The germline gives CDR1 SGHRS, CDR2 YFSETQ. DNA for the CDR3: TGCGCCAGCAGCCCGGGACAGTTTTATGGCTACTACACCTTC. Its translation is CASSPGQFYGYYTF.

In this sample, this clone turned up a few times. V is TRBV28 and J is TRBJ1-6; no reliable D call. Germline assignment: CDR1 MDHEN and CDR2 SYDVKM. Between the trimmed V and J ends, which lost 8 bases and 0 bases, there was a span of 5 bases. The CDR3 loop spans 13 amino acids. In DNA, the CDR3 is TGTGCCAGCTGGAGCTCCTATAATTCACCCCTCCACTTT. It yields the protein CASWSSYNSPLHF.

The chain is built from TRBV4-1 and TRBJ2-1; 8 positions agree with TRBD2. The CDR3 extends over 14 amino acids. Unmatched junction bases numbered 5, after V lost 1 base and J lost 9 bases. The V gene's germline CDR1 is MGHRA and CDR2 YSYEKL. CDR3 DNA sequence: TGCGCCAGCAGCCAAGGACGGGAGGGCCTTGAGCAGTTCTTC. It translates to CASSQGREGLEQFF.

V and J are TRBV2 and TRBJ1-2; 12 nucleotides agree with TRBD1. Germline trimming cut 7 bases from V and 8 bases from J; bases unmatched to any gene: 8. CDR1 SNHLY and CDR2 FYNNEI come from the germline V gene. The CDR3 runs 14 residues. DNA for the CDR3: TGTGCCAGCACCCCCGGGACAGGGGGCATAGGCTACACCTTC. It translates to CASTPGTGGIGYTF.

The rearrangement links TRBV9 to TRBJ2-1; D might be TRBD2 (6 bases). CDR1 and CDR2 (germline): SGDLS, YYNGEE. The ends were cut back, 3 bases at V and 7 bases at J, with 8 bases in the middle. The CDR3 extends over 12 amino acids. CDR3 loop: CASSDLANEQFF. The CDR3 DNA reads TGTGCCAGCAGCGATCTAGCGAATGAGCAGTTCTTC.

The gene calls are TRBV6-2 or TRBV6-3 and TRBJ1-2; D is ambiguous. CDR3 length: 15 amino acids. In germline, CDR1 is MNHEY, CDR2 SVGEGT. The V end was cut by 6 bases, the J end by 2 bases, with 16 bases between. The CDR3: CASSLREGANYGYTF. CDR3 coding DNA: TGTGCCAGCAGCCTTCGGGAGGGAGCCAACTATGGCTACACCTTC.

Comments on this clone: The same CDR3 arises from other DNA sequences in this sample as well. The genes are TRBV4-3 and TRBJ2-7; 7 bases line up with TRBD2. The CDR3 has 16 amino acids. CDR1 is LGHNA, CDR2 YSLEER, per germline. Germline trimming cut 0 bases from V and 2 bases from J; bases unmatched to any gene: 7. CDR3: CASSQDWGGRTYEQYF. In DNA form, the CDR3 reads TGCGCCAGCAGCCAAGACTGGGGGGGACGGACCTACGAGCAGTACTTC.